Reported below is one TCR beta chain. As handled by the study authors: Reference gene primer amplification gave nucleated cell count estimates. This table comes from immunoSEQ multiplex PCR, and its TCRdb copy is limited to in-frame clones, with some not included. The V and J calls and clone size come from that table; D and trimming were worked out from the DNA. The data contain about 240,000 clones, 86% of them singletons. The sample belongs to a study of blood T cell repertoires in COVID-19. Study information: The origin of the acute and convalescent COVID-19 samples was the United States, Italy and Spain.

Trimming took 6 bases from V and 4 from J; bases not matched to a gene: 6. CDR3 length: 15 residues. From germline, CDR1 is MDHEN and CDR2 SYDVKM. What was sequenced was peripheral blood. The source of this sequence is a man in his fifties or sixties with acute or convalescent COVID-19. The chain has TRBV28 and TRBJ2-3; 11 bases line up with TRBD1. This CDR3 is CASSLGQGVADTQYF. CDR3 DNA: TGTGCCAGCAGCCTGGGACAGGGGGTGGCAGATACGCAGTATTTT.